The entry below gives a single T cell receptor (beta chain) sequence along with its context. It lacks a known antigen. Per-base qualities were not stored, and no clone one base away is much larger. This sample stems from a study of blood T cell repertoires in COVID-19 (dated by TCRdb to the early 2020s). With respect to the entire study: The collaborator samples originated in the United States, Italy and Spain and spanned the acute and convalescent phases of COVID-19. The prospective study material was composed of cDNA or gDNA derived from T cells, B-cell-depleted T cells, or PBMCs. Deeply sampled blood TCRbeta repertoires from subjects exposed to, actively infected with, or recovered from COVID-19 were included in the dataset. The repertoires were released in a freely available public database intended as a resource for research on the immune response to SARS-CoV-2. The samples were drawn from two sources: the first 160 participants of the ongoing ImmuneRACE study, and over 950 subjects contributed by 6 global collaborators. The sample metadata nearly always contained a de-identified subject ID, COVID-19 status, age in years and sex. Where HLA class I and class II types were available, the types were taken from metadata supplied by the sample provider, not from assay-based typing.

Trimmed from V: 0 bases; trimmed from J: 3 bases; junction bases lacking a gene match: 4. The germline V gene sets CDR1 to KGHSH and CDR2 to LQKENI. Taken from cysteine to phenylalanine, the CDR3 has 15 residues. Only the CDR3 region is kept as DNA, spanning 45 bases read in frame from base 1. Summary of the overall study and its limitations: The amount of clinical and demographic metadata varied by source and participant and was provided uncurated.

The immunoSEQ Assay, a bias-controlled multiplex PCR, was used to amplify TCRbeta CDR3 regions from genomic DNA. For the original study's pipeline: The number of nucleated cells in each sample was estimated by amplification of reference gene primers within the assay. Sequence reads were collapsed and filtered to measure the absolute abundance of every unique TCRbeta CDR3 rearrangement. For each sample, productive Simpson clonality was calculated as the square root of Simpson's diversity index over productive rearrangements. TCRdb limited this immuneACCESS table to in-frame rearrangements with V and J called. A share of clones is missing; checked studies link under half to unresolved V genes, and the rest is unexplained. V, J and clone size were drawn from that table, and D and trimming were deduced from the DNA. This sample is represented by over 300,000 clones; almost 90% of them were singletons. The top ten clones comprise 6.5% of the sample.

Whole blood was collected in K2EDTA tubes by collaborating institutions according to the institutions' own protocols. For TCRbeta analysis, collaborators shipped samples in one of three forms: frozen whole blood, isolated PBMCs, or DNA extracted from either of those sample types. The sequence derives from a man between 18 and 35 years old with active or convalescent COVID-19. Sequencing used peripheral blood. The V and J genes are TRBV18 and TRBJ2-7; TRBD2 fits 8 bases in the junction. The DNA sequence is TGTGCCAGCTCACCACCGGGACTAGGAAACTACGAGCAGTACTTC. Its protein reads: CASSPPGLGNYEQYF.